This is a list of T cell receptor beta chains from one sample in a study of blood T cells in healthy people across ages. TCRdb independently ran MiXCR on the 5' RACE reads; one entry per CDR3 protein. This sample has 1,500,000 or so distinct CDR3 sequences; around 40% occur once, and the top ten carry less than 5%. Sequenced material: blood. These receptors were collected from a woman under 30 in good health. Both conserved end residues are part of each CDR3. Each record gives: V gene, clone size, D gene, J gene, CDR3 protein, CDR3 DNA. A D gene is named only where the DNA matches it firmly. Expanded clones are given a class, and other clones once, few, many or no size at all.

TRBV18,NA,NA,TRBJ2-7,CASSSGVVDSYEQYF,TGTGCCAGCTCTTCCGGGGTGGTAGACTCCTACGAGCAGTACTTC
TRBV2,NA,NA,TRBJ2-3,CASGGTGPSTDTQYF,TGTGCCAGCGGGGGGACGGGGCCCAGCACAGATACGCAGTATTTT
TRBV25-1,NA,NA,TRBJ2-7,CASSEIGSGFEQYF,TGTGCCAGCAGTGAGATAGGTAGTGGGTTCGAGCAGTACTTC
TRBV6-2/TRBV6-3,NA,TRBD2,TRBJ2-1,CANSHKYERDFSYNEQFF,TGTGCCAACAGCCACAAGTATGAGCGGGATTTCTCCTACAATGAGCAGTTCTTC
TRBV18,NA,NA,TRBJ2-5,CASSPSLDEQYF,TGTGCCAGCTCACCCTCCTTGGATGAGCAGTACTTC
TRBV13,NA,NA,TRBJ2-1,CASSIRTGYNEQFF,TGTGCCAGCAGCATCCGGACGGGTTACAATGAGCAGTTCTTC
TRBV29-1,few,TRBD1,TRBJ1-2,CSVLATGGNYGYTF,TGCAGCGTTTTGGCGACAGGGGGCAATTATGGCTACACCTTC
TRBV6-2/TRBV6-3,NA,TRBD1,TRBJ2-5,CASSSTGVGQETQYF,TGTGCCAGCAGTTCTACAGGGGTTGGGCAAGAGACCCAGTACTTC
TRBV4-1,NA,NA,TRBJ2-3,CASGEGGATDTQYF,TGCGCCAGCGGGGAGGGGGGGGCCACAGATACGCAGTATTTT
TRBV27,few,TRBD2,TRBJ2-1,CASSHGTRGYNEQFF,TGTGCCAGCAGTCATGGGACTAGAGGTTACAATGAGCAGTTCTTC
TRBV27,few,NA,TRBJ2-1,CASSFGGSNEQFF,TGTGCCAGCAGTTTCGGGGGCAGCAATGAGCAGTTCTTC
TRBV4-1,NA,NA,TRBJ2-5,CASSQVPLGRGLGKEYF,TGCGCCAGCAGCCAAGTCCCTTTGGGCAGGGGTTTGGGGAAGGAGTACTTC
TRBV21-1,NA,NA,TRBJ1-2,CASSIRDRNYGYTF,TGTGCCAGCAGCATCAGGGACAGGAACTATGGCTACACCTTC